This TCR beta chain was profiled in a study of blood T cell repertoires in COVID-19. Study as a whole: The samples span acute and convalescent COVID-19 from the United States, Italy and Spain.

Authors' methods: Estimation of nucleated cell counts was performed using reference gene primer amplification. The data were produced by immunoSEQ multiplex PCR, yet TCRdb's version contains in-frame clones alone and is incomplete. From that table come the V and J calls and clone size; the DNA was used to work out D and trimming. The sample lists 130,000 to 150,000 clones, more than 80% seen once, with 6.5% to 8.5% in the top ten. The trim removed 5 bases at V and 2 bases at J, leaving 3 bases unmatched. CDR1 and CDR2 (germline): SEHNR, FQNEAQ (reference sequence). The CDR3 length is 13 residues. This TCR derives from a human donor with acute or convalescent COVID-19. The donor label of this sample is uncertain. The sequencing sample was made of peripheral blood. This sequence joins TRBV7-9 and TRBJ2-7; 7 nucleotides align to TRBD1. CDR3 bases: TGTGCCAGCAGCCGACAGGGACCCTACGAGCAGTACTTC. Translated: CASSRQGPYEQYF.